Listed below are T cell receptor beta chains from one sample, sequenced in a study of blood T cells in healthy people across ages. One entry per CDR3 protein results from TCRdb running MiXCR on the 5' RACE reads. The top ten clones hold 15% to 18% of a sample with about 640,000 distinct CDR3 sequences, roughly 31% of them seen once. Sequenced: blood. The origin of the receptors is a woman older than 75 in good health. Each CDR3 is given with its conserved first and last residue. The D gene is left open where the match is weak. Clone size is not always given. Where it is, it says once, few, many or a class for expanded clones.

TGCAGTGCTAGACCGGCGGGGGCCAGTATCACATTTGAGCAGTTCTTC	CSARPAGASITFEQFF	.	TRBV20-1	TRBJ2-1	16	many
TGCAGCGTTGGTGGGACAGTCAGCTCCTACGAGCAGTACTTC	CSVGGTVSSYEQYF	TRBD1	TRBV29-1	TRBJ2-7	14	many
TGCGCCAGCAGCTTGGGGGTCAGGCAGTTCGGCTACACCTTC	CASSLGVRQFGYTF	.	TRBV5-1	TRBJ1-2	14	few
TGTGCCAGCAGTGTTGGGACAGGTACCGGCTACACCTTC	CASSVGTGTGYTF	TRBD1	TRBV6-1	TRBJ1-2	13	many
TGTGCCAGCAGGACTCTTCAAGCGGGGATTTTTAATGAGCAGTTCTTC	CASRTLQAGIFNEQFF	TRBD2	TRBV7-2	TRBJ2-1	16	few
TGCAGCGTTGAGGGGGACTCCTACGAGCAGTACTTC	CSVEGDSYEQYF	.	TRBV29-1	TRBJ2-7	12	.
TGTGCCAGCAGTACCGGGCTAGCGGGGAAGGACAATGAGCAGTTCTTC	CASSTGLAGKDNEQFF	TRBD2	TRBV28	TRBJ2-1	16	many
TGTGCCAGCAGTATACAGGGGATTCGCAATGAGCAGTTCTTC	CASSIQGIRNEQFF	TRBD1	TRBV6-5	TRBJ2-1	14	many
TGTGCCAGCACCCAAATGAAAACAGGTTACGAGCAGTACTTC	CASTQMKTGYEQYF	.	TRBV28	TRBJ2-7	14	.
TGTGCCAGCAGCCAAGCCCCGGGACTAGCGGGGGGGCCAATCCTCAATGAGCAGTTCTTC	CASSQAPGLAGGPILNEQFF	TRBD2	TRBV3-1	TRBJ2-1	20	many
TGTGCCAGCAGCTCCATAGTGACTAGCGGGGTCAATGAGCAGTTCTTC	CASSSIVTSGVNEQFF	TRBD2	TRBV6-2/TRBV6-3	TRBJ2-1	16	once
TGTGCCACCAGTGGACTGAACCGCGGCCCTACTCACAATGAGCAGTACTTC	CATSGLNRGPTHNEQYF	.	TRBV24-1	TRBJ2-7	17	.
TGTGCCAGCAGTGAAGAGGCCAGGGCCCTTGGAGAGCAGTACTTC	CASSEEARALGEQYF	.	TRBV2	TRBJ2-7	15	many
TGTGCCAGCAGCTTTGAAGTCGGCACGGGCACCGGGGAGCTGTTTTTT	CASSFEVGTGTGELFF	.	TRBV7-3	TRBJ2-2	16	.
TGTGCCAGCAGACTGGCCGCTGGAAACATTCAGTACTTC	CASRLAAGNIQYF	.	TRBV6-5	TRBJ2-4	13	once
TGTGCCAGCAGTGGGCTGGTTTACGAGCAGTACTTC	CASSGLVYEQYF	.	TRBV6-1	TRBJ2-7	12	many
TGCGCCAGCAGCCAAGGGACAGGGGATCTGACAGATACGCAGTATTTT	CASSQGTGDLTDTQYF	TRBD1	TRBV4-3	TRBJ2-3	16	many
TGCAGTGCTGGAGGGACTAGCGGGATTAGGTACAATGAGCAGTTCTTC	CSAGGTSGIRYNEQFF	TRBD2	TRBV20-1	TRBJ2-1	16	.
TGTGCCAGCTCATCTCTGTCGGGGGGGCCGGAGACCCAGTACTTC	CASSSLSGGPETQYF	TRBD2	TRBV18	TRBJ2-5	15	few
TGTGCCAGAGGAGCGGGGGGCGGTACCGGGGAGCTGTTTTTT	CARGAGGGTGELFF	TRBD2	TRBV6-1	TRBJ2-2	14	.
TGTGCCAGCAGCTTACGGCGGGCCCCCTACGAGCAGTACTTC	CASSLRRAPYEQYF	.	TRBV7-2	TRBJ2-7	14	once
TGTGCCAGCAGCTTCCTATCTAGCGGAACCGGGGAGCTGTTTTTT	CASSFLSSGTGELFF	TRBD2	TRBV7-3	TRBJ2-2	15	.
TGCGCCAGCAGCTTGGGCGGGACAGTAAACGAGCAGTACTTC	CASSLGGTVNEQYF	.	TRBV5-1	TRBJ2-7	14	many
TGTGCCAGCAGCGGATCAGGGGGGGTGGACACTGAAGCTTTCTTT	CASSGSGGVDTEAFF	TRBD1	TRBV7-2	TRBJ1-1	15	few
TGCGCCAGCAGCCCCGGGGGTGCAGGGGATCTAATTGGCTACACCTTC	CASSPGGAGDLIGYTF	.	TRBV4-3	TRBJ1-2	16	many
TGCGCCAGCAGCCCTGGGCGACAGGGTTTTCTGTTTTTT	CASSPGRQGFLFF	TRBD1	TRBV5-1	TRBJ1-4	13	.
TGTGCCAGCAGCTTAATGAGGGGGGAGAATGAAAAACTGTTTTTT	CASSLMRGENEKLFF	.	TRBV7-3	TRBJ1-4	15	few
TGTGCCAGCAGGGGGACCCCCGATAGCTCTGGAAACACCATATATTTT	CASRGTPDSSGNTIYF	.	TRBV2	TRBJ1-3	16	.
TGTGCCAGCTCTCGGAAACAGGCTTATAATTCACCCCTCCACTTT	CASSRKQAYNSPLHF	.	TRBV18	TRBJ1-6	15	many
TGTGCCAGCAGTTTAATACAGGGTTCAGAGCAGTACTTC	CASSLIQGSEQYF	.	TRBV12-3/TRBV12-4	TRBJ2-7	13	many
TGTGCCAGCAGCAGACAGTCGGAAAAACTGTTTTTT	CASSRQSEKLFF	.	TRBV6-1	TRBJ1-4	12	.
TGTGCCAGCAGCCCCATACCGACAGGGACGGAGGAGCAGTACTTC	CASSPIPTGTEEQYF	TRBD1	TRBV9	TRBJ2-5	15	.
TGTGCCAGCAGCCAAGGGAGTTTTGGAGAGACCCAGTACTTC	CASSQGSFGETQYF	.	TRBV3-1	TRBJ2-5	14	many
TGTGCCAGCAGCTTATCATTCTACGATGGCTACACCTTC	CASSLSFYDGYTF	.	TRBV7-9	TRBJ1-2	13	many
TGTGCCGGTAGAGTTACAACAGGGACGAGGGAGCAGTACTTC	CAGRVTTGTREQYF	.	TRBV12-3/TRBV12-4	TRBJ2-7	14	.
TGTGCCAGCAGCCTCAGACTAGCGGACACAGATACGCAGTATTTT	CASSLRLADTDTQYF	TRBD2	TRBV9	TRBJ2-3	15	many
TGTGCCAGCAGCTTCCACAGTCGGGCGAGTACTGAAGCTTTCTTT	CASSFHSRASTEAFF	.	TRBV5-6	TRBJ1-1	15	.
TGCAGTGCAATGACAGGGGAGACCCAGTACTTC	CSAMTGETQYF	TRBD1	TRBV20-1	TRBJ2-5	11	many
TGTGCCAGCAGAGACAGGGGGCTTACTGAAGCTTTCTTT	CASRDRGLTEAFF	TRBD1	TRBV5-6	TRBJ1-1	13	few
TGTGCCAGCAGTCGCGAAAAGGGGTACACTGAAGCTTTCTTT	CASSREKGYTEAFF	.	TRBV6-2/TRBV6-3	TRBJ1-1	14	few
TGTGCCAGCAGCGTAAGAGGGGGACAGGGGGCTACAGATACGCAGTATTTT	CASSVRGGQGATDTQYF	TRBD1	TRBV9	TRBJ2-3	17	.